This T cell receptor (beta chain) was profiled in a study of identical twins. TCRdb called the 5' RACE reads again in MiXCR, with one record for every CDR3 protein. This table has 1.5 million to 2 million distinct CDR3 sequences, less than 35% appearing once. CDR1 and CDR2 from the germline V gene are KGHSH and LQKENI. The CDR3 spans 15 residues. Trimming left V 8 bases short and J 0 bases short, with 15 bases between. Study results and caveats: Analyses of zero insertions could, in part, be confounded by invariant MAIT and iNKT cells.

A note on this clonotype: No antigen is known for it.

This chain links TRBV18 with TRBJ2-3; D may match TRBD1 or TRBD2 (5 bases each). Sequenced sample: cord blood. This TCR came from a newborn girl in good health. DNA of the CDR3: TGTGCCAGCCTTGGGGGTCCTACTAGCACAGATACGCAGTATTTT. It codes for CASLGGPTSTDTQYF.